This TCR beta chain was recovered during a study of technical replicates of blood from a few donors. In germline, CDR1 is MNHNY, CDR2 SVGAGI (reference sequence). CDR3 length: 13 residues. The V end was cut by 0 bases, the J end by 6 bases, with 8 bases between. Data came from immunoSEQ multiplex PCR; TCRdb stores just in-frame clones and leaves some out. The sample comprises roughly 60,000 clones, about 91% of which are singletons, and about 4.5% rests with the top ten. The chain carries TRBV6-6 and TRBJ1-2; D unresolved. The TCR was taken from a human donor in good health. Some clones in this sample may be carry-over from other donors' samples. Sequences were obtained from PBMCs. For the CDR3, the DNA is TGTGCCAGCAGTTACTCGATGAGTGATGGCTACACCTTC. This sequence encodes CASSYSMSDGYTF.